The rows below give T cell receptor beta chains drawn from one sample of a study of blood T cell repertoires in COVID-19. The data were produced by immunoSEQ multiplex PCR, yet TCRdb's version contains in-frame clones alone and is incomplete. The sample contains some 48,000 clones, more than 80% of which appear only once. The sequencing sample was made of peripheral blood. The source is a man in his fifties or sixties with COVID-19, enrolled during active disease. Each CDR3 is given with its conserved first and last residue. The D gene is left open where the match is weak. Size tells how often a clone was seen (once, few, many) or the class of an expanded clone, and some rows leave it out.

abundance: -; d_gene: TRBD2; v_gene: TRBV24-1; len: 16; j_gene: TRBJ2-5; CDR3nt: TGTGCCACCAGTGATTCGGGGAGCGGGGGAGGAGAGACCCAGTACTTC; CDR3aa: CATSDSGSGGGETQYF
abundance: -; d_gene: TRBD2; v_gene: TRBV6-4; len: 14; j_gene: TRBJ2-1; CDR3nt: TGTGCCAGCAGTGTTGCGGGGGGATACAATGAGCAGTTCTTC; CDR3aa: CASSVAGGYNEQFF
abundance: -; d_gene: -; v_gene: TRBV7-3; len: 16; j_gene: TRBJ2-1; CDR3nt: TGTGCCAGCAGCTTAAGAATCTGGCAGGGCTACAATGAGCAGTTCTTC; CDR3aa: CASSLRIWQGYNEQFF
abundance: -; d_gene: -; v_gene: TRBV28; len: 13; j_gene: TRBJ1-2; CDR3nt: TGTGCCAGCAGTCTAGGGGCCTCCTATGGCTACACCTTC; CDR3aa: CASSLGASYGYTF
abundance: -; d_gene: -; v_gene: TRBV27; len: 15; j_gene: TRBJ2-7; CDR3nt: TGTGCCAGCAGTGACCGGGAGTCGGGAAACTACGAGCAGTACTTC; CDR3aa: CASSDRESGNYEQYF
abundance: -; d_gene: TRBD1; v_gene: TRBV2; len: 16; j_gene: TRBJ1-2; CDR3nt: TGTGCCAGCAGTTTACCGGGACAGGGGGCGAATTATGGCTACACCTTC; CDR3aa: CASSLPGQGANYGYTF
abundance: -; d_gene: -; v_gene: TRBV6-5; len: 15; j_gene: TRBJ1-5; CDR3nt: TGTGCCAGCAGTTACTCCAGGGCGTCCAATCAGCCCCAGCATTTT; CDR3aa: CASSYSRASNQPQHF
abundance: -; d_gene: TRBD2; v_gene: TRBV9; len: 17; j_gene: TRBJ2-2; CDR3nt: TGTGCCAGCAGCGTAGAGGCTAGCGGGGGGGCCACCGGGGAGCTGTTTTTT; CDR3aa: CASSVEASGGATGELFF
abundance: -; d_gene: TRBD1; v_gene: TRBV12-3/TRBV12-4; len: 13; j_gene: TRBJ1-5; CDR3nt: TGTGCCAGCAGCAGGGACAGGGAATGGCCCCAGCATTTT; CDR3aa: CASSRDREWPQHF
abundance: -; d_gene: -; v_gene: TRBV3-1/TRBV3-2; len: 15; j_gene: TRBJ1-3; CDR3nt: TGTGCCAGCAGCCAAGAGCTACAGGGTGCAAACACCATATATTTT; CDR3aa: CASSQELQGANTIYF
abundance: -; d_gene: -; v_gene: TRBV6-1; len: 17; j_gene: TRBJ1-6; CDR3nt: TGTGCCAGCAGTGGGCAGCTCCAGGGCTCCTATAATTCACCCCTCCACTTT; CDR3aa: CASSGQLQGSYNSPLHF
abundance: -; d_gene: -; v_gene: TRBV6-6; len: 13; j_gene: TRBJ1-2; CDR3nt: TGTGCCAGCAGTGGGGGGAATTACTATGGCTACACCTTC; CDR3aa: CASSGGNYYGYTF
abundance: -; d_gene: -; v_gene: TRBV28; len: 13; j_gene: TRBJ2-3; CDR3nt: TGTGCCAGCAGTTCAGGGGAGACAGATACGCAGTATTTT; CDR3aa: CASSSGETDTQYF
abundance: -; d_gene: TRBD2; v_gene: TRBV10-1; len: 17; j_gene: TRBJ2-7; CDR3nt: TGCGCCAGCAGTGAGTGGTGGCTAGCGGGTGGGACCTACGAGCAGTACTTC; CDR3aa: CASSEWWLAGGTYEQYF
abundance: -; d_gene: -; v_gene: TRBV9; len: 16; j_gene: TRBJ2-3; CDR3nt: TGTGCCAGCAGCCCAACCCCCTCGGGAGTGACAGATACGCAGTATTTT; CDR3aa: CASSPTPSGVTDTQYF
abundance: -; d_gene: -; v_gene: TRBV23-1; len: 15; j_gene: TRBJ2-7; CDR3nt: TGCGCCAGCAGTCATGAAGAGACAGAATTTTTAGAGCAGTACTTC; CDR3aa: CASSHEETEFLEQYF
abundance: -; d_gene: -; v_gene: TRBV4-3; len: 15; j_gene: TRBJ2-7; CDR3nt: TGCGCCAGCAGCCAAGATCTTTCCACTTACTACGAGCAGTACTTC; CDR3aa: CASSQDLSTYYEQYF
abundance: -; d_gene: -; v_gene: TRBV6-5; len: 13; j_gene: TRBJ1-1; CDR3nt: TGTGCCAGCAGCGGAGGGGCGGGCACTGAAGCTTTCTTT; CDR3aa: CASSGGAGTEAFF
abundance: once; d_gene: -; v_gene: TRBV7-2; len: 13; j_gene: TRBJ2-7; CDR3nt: TGTGCCAGCAGCTTAGGCAGGGCCGACGAGCAGTACTTC; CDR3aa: CASSLGRADEQYF
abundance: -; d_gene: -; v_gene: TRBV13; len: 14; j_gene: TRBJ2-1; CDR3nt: TGTGCCAGCAGCTCAAGGGACTCCAACAATGAGCAGTTCTTC; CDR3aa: CASSSRDSNNEQFF